These 16 T cell receptor beta chains share one sample of origin, sequenced in a study of cytomegalovirus exposure and HLA in healthy donors. The PCR had 60 Vbeta and 13 Jbeta primers. Profiled with immunoSEQ multiplex PCR; TCRdb holds only in-frame clones, not every one. The data show about 240,000 clones, 82% seen once. Sample: PBMCs. Receptors originate from a woman between 40 and 55 years old in good health and CMV-seropositive.

The chain recombines TRBV11-3 with TRBJ1-1, with 7 bases matching TRBD1. This CDR3 has 14 amino acids. CDR1 SGHNT and CDR2 YENEEA come from the germline V gene. Trimming removed 4 bases from V and 4 bases from J; junction bases left unmatched: 6. The CDR3 loop reads CASSSDRVGTEAFF. CDR3 coding DNA: TGTGCCAGCAGCTCCGACAGGGTGGGCACTGAAGCTTTCTTT.

The chain couples TRBV27 to TRBJ2-5, with 14 bases identical to TRBD2. Germline lookup yields CDR1 MNHEY and CDR2 SMNVEV (reference sequence). CDR3 length: 18 amino acids. V trimming: 4 bases; J trimming: 4 bases; junction bases outside the gene matches: 11. The CDR3 coding sequence is TGTGCCAGCAGTTATAGACTACCCGGGACTAGCGGGGGAGAGACCCAGTACTTC. Amino acids: CASSYRLPGTSGGETQYF.

The rearrangement links TRBV6-1 to TRBJ2-1; the match to TRBD2 covers 11 bases. J was trimmed by 3 bases and V by 8 bases; bases with no gene match: 6. There are 15 residues in the CDR3. The germline gives CDR1 MNHNS, CDR2 SASEGT. CDR3 in amino acids: CASFSGTSGYNEQFF. The CDR3 DNA is TGTGCCAGCTTCTCCGGGACTAGCGGCTACAATGAGCAGTTCTTC.

This chain links TRBV7-3 with TRBJ2-1, with TRBD2 matching over 11 bases. The V and J ends lost 5 bases and 6 bases, in that order; junction bases with no gene match: 3. The CDR3 consists of 14 residues. Germline V gene lookup returns CDR1 SGHTA and CDR2 FQGTGA. CDR3 region: CASSQGTSGNEQFF. The CDR3 DNA follows: TGTGCCAGCAGCCAGGGGACTAGCGGCAATGAGCAGTTCTTC.

The V call is TRBV7-9, the J call TRBJ1-1; D is unclear. Looked up from germline, CDR1 is SEHNR and CDR2 is FQNEAQ (reference sequence). V was shortened by 5 bases and J by 6 bases, with 16 bases between the two germline ends. The CDR3 is 14 amino acids. The CDR3 protein is CASSQGGEGSEAFF. Here the CDR3 DNA reads TGTGCCAGCAGCCAAGGCGGGGAGGGCTCTGAAGCTTTCTTT.

The rearrangement uses TRBV18 and TRBJ1-3; D not certain. Trimming left V 2 bases short and J 0 bases short, with 8 bases between. The CDR3 has 15 amino acids. Germline assignment: CDR1 KGHSH and CDR2 LQKENI. The CDR3 loop is CASSPEVISGNTIYF. The CDR3 nucleotides read TGTGCCAGCTCACCAGAGGTGATCTCTGGAAACACCATATATTTT.

The genes are TRBV10-3 and TRBJ1-1; D possibly corresponds to TRBD1 (6 bases). The CDR3 spans 14 residues. The V gene's germline CDR1 is ENHRY and CDR2 SYGVKD. V shed 11 bases and J shed 3 bases, with 19 bases lying between them. The CDR3 protein is CASKRGAGDTEAFF. The CDR3 bases are TGTGCCTCCAAACGGGGGGCTGGGGACACTGAAGCTTTCTTT.

V gene TRBV30 combines with J gene TRBJ2-7; 13 nucleotides match TRBD2. Germline CDR1 reads GTSNPN; CDR2 reads SVGIG (reference sequence). The ends lost 1 base at V and 5 bases at J; junction bases unmatched: 11. The CDR3 consists of 17 residues. CDR3 in amino acids: CAWSELLAGGPSHEQYF. In DNA form, the CDR3 reads TGTGCCTGGAGTGAGTTACTAGCGGGAGGGCCGTCCCACGAGCAGTACTTC.

This clone occurred once. The gene calls are TRBV7-6 and TRBJ2-5, with D possibly TRBD1 on 5 matching bases. Trimming took off 2 bases at V and 9 bases at J, with 7 bases between the two ends. The CDR3 consists of 11 residues. Germline V lookup: CDR1 SGHVS, CDR2 FNYEAQ. The CDR3 protein is CASSLSGPQYF. The DNA of the CDR3 is TGTGCCAGCAGCTTATCAGGGCCCCAGTACTTC.

This clone was counted only a few times. The chain employs TRBV27 and TRBJ1-2, with 11 bases lining up with TRBD1. The V gene's germline CDR1 is MNHEY and CDR2 SMNVEV (reference sequence). The CDR3 is 17 residues long. Trimming at V came to 6 bases and at J to 4 bases, leaving 13 bases not matched to a gene. The CDR3 reads CASRSSVWTGGIYGYTF. The DNA of the CDR3 is TGTGCCAGCAGATCGTCAGTTTGGACAGGGGGCATCTATGGCTACACCTTC.

The gene calls are TRBV30 and TRBJ1-4; 7 bases are shared with TRBD1. J gave up 4 bases and V 8 bases, and 13 bases lay outside the gene matches. Germline CDR1 reads GTSNPN; CDR2 reads SVGIG (reference sequence). This CDR3 is 15 amino acids long. CDR3 in DNA: TGTGCCGGAGGGGAGGCAGGGGGATTTAATGAAAAACTGTTTTTT. It specifies CAGGEAGGFNEKLFF.

This sequence joins TRBV11-3 and TRBJ2-1; weak D call: TRBD2 (6 bases). The germline V and J ends were trimmed by 5 bases and 8 bases, with 16 bases remaining between them. The CDR3 is 14 amino acids. Germline V CDR1 and CDR2: SGHNT, YENEEA. In DNA form, the CDR3 reads TGTGCCAGCAGCCCTCCGGGACTCCCACATGAGCAGTTCTTC. It is translated as CASSPPGLPHEQFF. Full variable domain (missing parts from reference TRBV11-3 and TRBJ2-1): EAGVVQSPRYKIIEKKQPVAFWCNPISGHNTLYWYLQNLGQGPELLIRYENEEAVDDSQLPKDRFSAERLKGVDSTLKIQPAELGDSAVYLCASSPPGLPHEQFFGPGTRLTVL.

The rearrangement uses TRBV7-9 and TRBJ2-5, with D possibly matching TRBD1 (6 bases). The assigned J gene may be wrong: the sequence end matches TRBJ2-7 better. This CDR3 region has 15 residues. Germline CDR1 reads SEHNR; CDR2 reads FQNEAQ (reference sequence). The CDR3 loop reads CASSPGQPNSYEQYF. The CDR3 DNA reads TGTGCCAGCAGCCCCGGACAGCCAAACTCCTACGAGCAGTACTTC.

This clone has a single count. The chain combines TRBV6-5 with TRBJ2-7, with 9 bases lining up with TRBD2. The CDR3 loop spans 16 amino acids. J gave up 4 bases and V 2 bases, and 9 bases lay outside the gene matches. Germline CDR1 MNHEY, CDR2 SVGAGI. The CDR3 loop is CASSYTIAGGPYEQYF. For the CDR3, the DNA is TGTGCCAGCAGTTACACTATTGCGGGGGGGCCGTACGAGCAGTACTTC.

The gene calls are TRBV10-2 and TRBJ1-4; 9 nucleotides agree with TRBD1. V shed 6 bases, J shed 0 bases, and the junction held 8 bases outside the gene matches. In germline, CDR1 is WSHSY, CDR2 SAAADI. The CDR3 runs to 17 residues. In DNA form, the CDR3 reads TGCGCCAGCAGGGCGGACAGGGGATCTGCAACTAATGAAAAACTGTTTTTT. Translating it yields CASRADRGSATNEKLFF.

The chain combines TRBV9 with TRBJ2-7, with D possibly being TRBD2 (7 bases). The CDR3 is made up of 19 amino acids. Germline values: CDR1 SGDLS, CDR2 YYNGEE. V gave up 0 bases and J gave up 5 bases, with 27 bases separating them. The CDR3 coding sequence is TGTGCCAGCAGCGTAGAGGAGGGGACTTGGGGGGGGCGCGGGGACGAGCAGTACTTC. It translates to CASSVEEGTWGGRGDEQYF. Using reference TRBV9 and TRBJ2-7 for the parts outside the CDR3, the full variable domain is DSGVTQTPKHLITATGQRVTLRCSPRSGDLSVYWYQQSLDQGLQFLIQYYNGEERAKGNILERFSAQQFPDLHSELNLSSLELGDSALYFCASSVEEGTWGGRGDEQYFGPGTRLTVT.